A selection of T cell receptor beta chains follows, all from one sample in a study of blood T cell repertoires in COVID-19. Some clones are missing from TCRdb's copy, which holds only in-frame ones; the method was immunoSEQ multiplex PCR. The sample shows approximately 180,000 clones, 82% of them seen only once. Input material: peripheral blood. These TCRs come from a woman in her 70s with acute or convalescent COVID-19. Both conserved end residues are part of each CDR3. A D gene is named only where the DNA matches it firmly. The size of a clone is reported for some rows only, either as once, few or many, or as a class for expanded clones.

j_call | clone_size | cdr3_length | d_call | v_call | cdr3_nt | cdr3_aa
TRBJ2-3 | . | 15 | TRBD2 | TRBV10-3 | TGTGCCATCAGTTTTACTAGCGGGGGGCCCGATACGCAGTATTTT | CAISFTSGGPDTQYF
TRBJ2-2 | . | 17 | . | TRBV11-2 | TGTGCCAGCAGCTTAGCGAGTGGCGGGACGAACACCGGGGAGCTGTTTTTT | CASSLASGGTNTGELFF
TRBJ2-2 | . | 16 | TRBD2 | TRBV7-2 | TGTGCCAGCAGCAAAGCCGGGACTATCCTCACCGGGGAGCTGTTTTTT | CASSKAGTILTGELFF
TRBJ1-1 | . | 15 | . | TRBV5-6 | TGTGCCAGCAGCTTGAGGGGGTACGCGAACACTGAAGCTTTCTTT | CASSLRGYANTEAFF
TRBJ1-1 | . | 16 | . | TRBV18 | TGTGCCAGCTCACCTCTGGGTACAGGGTGGGACACTGAAGCTTTCTTT | CASSPLGTGWDTEAFF
TRBJ2-3 | . | 14 | TRBD1 | TRBV19 | TGTGCCAGTAGTAGACAGGGGTCCCCAGATACGCAGTATTTT | CASSRQGSPDTQYF
TRBJ2-7 | . | 13 | . | TRBV28 | TGTGCCAGCAGTTCGTTAAGGAGGGTCGAGCAGTACTTC | CASSSLRRVEQYF
TRBJ1-2 | once | 14 | TRBD1 | TRBV15 | TGTGCCACCAGCAGAGATCACAGGGGGCCTGGCTACACCTTC | CATSRDHRGPGYTF
TRBJ2-3 | . | 16 | TRBD2 | TRBV5-5 | TGTGCCAGCAGCTTGGGCACTAGCGGATCCACAGATACGCAGTATTTT | CASSLGTSGSTDTQYF
TRBJ1-3 | . | 14 | TRBD1 | TRBV5-5 | TGTGCCAGCAGCTCGGGACAGGGTAGAGACACCATATATTTT | CASSSGQGRDTIYF
TRBJ1-2 | . | 13 | . | TRBV4-1 | TGCGCCAGCAGCCAAGTAAATGACTATGGCTACACCTTC | CASSQVNDYGYTF
TRBJ2-1 | once | 16 | TRBD2 | TRBV11-2 | TGTGCCAGCAGCGAAGGCCCAGCGGGGGGGAGTGAAGAGCAGTTCTTC | CASSEGPAGGSEEQFF
TRBJ2-1 | . | 12 | . | TRBV6-1 | TGTGCCAGCAGTGAGAGAAACAATGAGCAGTTCTTC | CASSERNNEQFF
TRBJ1-2 | . | 18 | . | TRBV6-1 | TGTGCCAGCAGTGAATTTGGGGGCAGGGGTCGGCGTAGCTATGGCTACACCTTC | CASSEFGGRGRRSYGYTF